This TCR beta chain was profiled in a study of T cells after yellow fever vaccination. General study points: The bulk population could contribute abundant contaminating clonotypes to FACS-sorted repertoires. Few clonotypes appeared in both CD4 and CD8 compartments. After the booster, 96% of CD4 and 88% of CD8 primary-response clones were re-detected.

This clonotype turned up a few times. No antigen is known for it. Template switching by 5'RACE produced TCR cDNA, adding a universal primer site and UMIs. TCRdb re-called the 5' RACE reads through MiXCR, storing one row per CDR3 protein. This sample has 550,000 or so distinct CDR3 sequences, with roughly 19% found just once. V was pared by 3 bases and J by 7 bases, with 5 bases of the junction left unmatched. The CDR3 consists of 14 residues. The germline CDR1 and CDR2 sequences are SQVTM and ANQGSEA. The receptor was derived from a young man who received the YFV17D yellow fever vaccine. V gene TRBV29-1 combines with J gene TRBJ2-1, with 11 bases aligning to TRBD2. The material was PBMCs, obtained 15 days after the yellow fever booster vaccination. CDR3 region: CSVDLSGRANEQFF. In DNA, the CDR3 is TGCAGCGTTGACCTTAGCGGGAGGGCGAATGAGCAGTTCTTC.